These 11 T cell receptor beta chains were all obtained from the same sample, sequenced in a study of T-cell reconstitution after alpha-beta-depleted transplantation in children. TCRbeta library preparation incorporated unique molecular identifiers. TCRdb re-called the PCR reads through MiXCR, storing one row per CDR3 protein. The sample includes approximately 390,000 distinct CDR3 sequences, approximately 10% of them seen just once. The sample in question was PBMCs from the stem cell graft donor, obtained from the stem cell graft. The receptor set was obtained from a human donor who donated a stem cell graft to a child with acute myeloid leukemia.

This clonotype was observed a handful of times. The chain uses TRBV25-1 and TRBJ1-2; 10 nucleotides agree with TRBD1. V trimming: 3 bases; J trimming: 12 bases; junction bases outside the gene matches: 4. Germline CDR1 is MGHDK and CDR2 is SYGVNS. CDR3 size: 12 residues. CDR3 coding DNA: TGTGCCAGCAGTGAGCTGGGACAGGGGCACACCTTC. Protein: CASSELGQGHTF.

This clonotype appeared a few times. The V and J genes are TRBV6-5 and TRBJ2-4; possibly TRBD2 for D (5 bases). This CDR3 comprises 12 residues. The V end was cut by 8 bases, the J end by 3 bases, with 8 bases between. The germline CDR1 and CDR2 sequences are MNHEY and SVGAGI. The CDR3 is CASGRGKNIQYF. CDR3 in DNA: TGTGCCAGCGGTCGGGGCAAAAACATTCAGTACTTC.

This clonotype appeared many times. The chain has TRBV29-1 and TRBJ2-5, with D uncertain. Trimming left V 6 bases short and J 0 bases short, with 5 bases between. The CDR3 runs 11 residues. Germline V lookup: CDR1 SQVTM, CDR2 ANQGSEA. In DNA form, the CDR3 reads TGCAGCGTGAAATACCAAGAGACCCAGTACTTC. It yields the protein CSVKYQETQYF. Full variable domain (missing parts from reference TRBV29-1 and TRBJ2-5): SAVISQKPSRDICQRGTSLTIQCQVDSQVTMMFWYRQQPGQSLTLIATANQGSEATYESGFVIDKFPISRPNLTFSTLTVSNMSPEDSSIYLCSVKYQETQYFGPGTRLLVL.

This clonotype was seen only a few times. The chain recombines TRBV12-3 or TRBV12-4 with TRBJ2-1, with D unresolved. Trimming removed 1 base at V and 7 bases at J, with 17 bases between. The CDR3 has 16 residues. CDR3 residues: CASSLGVSWRKNEQFF. In nucleotides, the CDR3 is TGTGCCAGCAGTTTAGGCGTGTCGTGGCGGAAGAATGAGCAGTTCTTC.

This clonotype was counted between two and nine times. This chain uses TRBV12-3 or TRBV12-4 with TRBJ1-1; TRBD1 agrees at 8 bases. V shed 4 bases and J 1 base; nucleotides not matched to a gene: 8. The length of the CDR3 is 16 residues. The CDR3 here is CASSSSQGAGNTEAFF. In nucleotides, the CDR3 is TGTGCCAGCAGTTCCTCCCAGGGGGCGGGGAACACTGAAGCTTTCTTT.

The chain uses TRBV4-1 and TRBJ2-7; D call uncertain. CDR3 length: 13 amino acids. Germline lookup yields CDR1 MGHRA and CDR2 YSYEKL. V lost 0 bases and J lost 2, with 5 bases in between. The CDR3 DNA reads TGCGCCAGCAGCCAAGACATAACCTACGAGCAGTACGTC. Its protein product is CASSQDITYEQYV.

The table lists this clonotype with a few counts. The V gene is TRBV6-5, the J gene TRBJ2-4; D is uncertain. The CDR3 is made up of 11 amino acids. V dropped 5 bases and J dropped 5 bases, with 4 bases sitting between them. The V gene's germline CDR1 is MNHEY and CDR2 SVGAGI. The CDR3 reads CASSRENIQYF. CDR3 in DNA: TGTGCCAGCAGTCGGGAAAACATTCAGTACTTC.

This clonotype came up a few times. The chain carries TRBV6-5 and TRBJ1-2, with D hard to call. This CDR3 has 14 residues. CDR1 and CDR2 (germline): MNHEY, SVGAGI. Between the trimmed V and J ends, which lost 0 bases and 8 bases, there was a span of 13 bases. In DNA, the CDR3 is TGTGCCAGCAGTTACTCGAAAAGGGAGGGAGGCTACACCTTC. Translating gives CASSYSKREGGYTF.

The chain couples TRBV12-3 or TRBV12-4 to TRBJ1-2; D is uncertain. With 6 bases removed from V and 4 bases from J, the gap between germline ends came to 21 bases. This CDR3 comprises 16 residues. The CDR3 reads CASSPLTEGLLYGYTF. Here the CDR3 DNA reads TGTGCCAGCAGCCCACTTACAGAGGGCCTCCTCTATGGCTACACCTTC.

This clonotype was seen repeatedly, ten times or more. The chain couples TRBV5-1 to TRBJ1-1; 7 bases match TRBD1. The V gene end was trimmed by 5 bases and the J gene end by 1 base; junction bases not matched to a gene: 11. Germline V gives CDR1 SGHRS, CDR2 YFSETQ. This CDR3 is built from 16 residues. CDR3 residues: CASSHDKGAANTEAFF. The CDR3 nucleotides are TGCGCCAGCAGTCACGATAAGGGGGCAGCGAACACTGAAGCTTTCTTT. Using reference TRBV5-1 and TRBJ1-1 for the parts outside the CDR3, the full variable domain is KAGVTQTPRYLIKTRGQQVTLSCSPISGHRSVSWYQQTPGQGLQFLFEYFSETQRNKGNFPGRFSGRQFSNSRSEMNVSTLELGDSALYLCASSHDKGAANTEAFFGQGTRLTVV.

The sample holds a few counts of this clonotype. The chain combines TRBV7-2 with TRBJ2-5; no reliable D call. Trimming pared 2 bases from V and 5 bases from J, leaving 9 bases between. The CDR3 runs to 13 residues. Germline V gene sequence: CDR1 SGHTA, CDR2 FQGNSA. As DNA, the CDR3 is TGTGCCAGCAGCTTAAACCCCACGGAGACCCAGTACTTC. The encoded protein is CASSLNPTETQYF.